These T cell receptor beta chains were read from a single sample in a study of blood T cell repertoires in COVID-19. The assay was immunoSEQ multiplex PCR, and TCRdb's table has in-frame clones only and misses some. The data show 80,000 to 130,000 clones, with roughly 85% seen just once and approximately 2.4% held by the top ten. The specimen was PBMCs or T cells enriched from blood (not recorded which). Receptors originate from a woman in her fifties or sixties who had recovered from COVID-19. CDR3s include the opening cysteine and the closing phenylalanine or tryptophan. Fields, in order: D gene, clone size, J gene, V gene, CDR3 DNA, CDR3 protein. A D gene is named only where the DNA matches it firmly. Size tells how often a clone was seen (once, few, many) or the class of an expanded clone, and some rows leave it out.

d_gene: .
abundance: .
j_gene: TRBJ2-5
v_gene: TRBV2
CDR3nt: TGTGCCAGCAGTGACGGGGGGCCGAAGACCCAGTACTTC
CDR3aa: CASSDGGPKTQYF

d_gene: .
abundance: .
j_gene: TRBJ2-5
v_gene: TRBV5-1
CDR3nt: TGCGCCAGCAGCTTCGAAGCGACCCGGGAGACCCAGTACTTC
CDR3aa: CASSFEATRETQYF

d_gene: .
abundance: .
j_gene: TRBJ1-1
v_gene: TRBV27
CDR3nt: TGTGCCAGCACTCAGAGGACAGCGATGAACACTGAAGCTTTCTTT
CDR3aa: CASTQRTAMNTEAFF

d_gene: .
abundance: .
j_gene: TRBJ2-7
v_gene: TRBV28
CDR3nt: TGTGCCAGCAGCCCCCGAGCCAAATCTCATTACGAGCAGTACTTC
CDR3aa: CASSPRAKSHYEQYF

d_gene: .
abundance: .
j_gene: TRBJ1-3
v_gene: TRBV28
CDR3nt: TGTGCCAGCAGGGGATCTGACGGGGGTGGAAACACCATATATTTT
CDR3aa: CASRGSDGGGNTIYF

d_gene: .
abundance: once
j_gene: TRBJ2-5
v_gene: TRBV30
CDR3nt: TGTGCCTGGAGTGCCACCGGGATACGGACCCAGTACTTC
CDR3aa: CAWSATGIRTQYF

d_gene: TRBD2
abundance: .
j_gene: TRBJ2-7
v_gene: TRBV13
CDR3nt: TGTGCCAGCAGCTTAGGAGTGGGGGGGTATGGCGAGCAGTACTTC
CDR3aa: CASSLGVGGYGEQYF

d_gene: TRBD2
abundance: few
j_gene: TRBJ2-1
v_gene: TRBV5-1
CDR3nt: TGCGCCAGCAGCTTAAGCGGGGGGGCAGGCAATGAGCAGTTCTTC
CDR3aa: CASSLSGGAGNEQFF

d_gene: TRBD1
abundance: .
j_gene: TRBJ2-7
v_gene: TRBV9
CDR3nt: TGTGCCAGCAGCGTAGTTGGGACAGGGACCTACGAGCAGTACTTC
CDR3aa: CASSVVGTGTYEQYF

d_gene: TRBD1
abundance: .
j_gene: TRBJ1-4
v_gene: TRBV5-1
CDR3nt: TGCGCCAGCAGCTGGACCGGGACAGGGAACGAAAAACTGTTTTTT
CDR3aa: CASSWTGTGNEKLFF

d_gene: TRBD1
abundance: medium-sized
j_gene: TRBJ1-5
v_gene: TRBV27
CDR3nt: TGTGCCAGCAGTCGACAGGGCGGCAATCAGCCCCAGCATTTT
CDR3aa: CASSRQGGNQPQHF

d_gene: .
abundance: .
j_gene: TRBJ2-3
v_gene: TRBV5-4
CDR3nt: TGTGCCAGCAGCCTCCGGGGGTCAGATACGCAGTATTTT
CDR3aa: CASSLRGSDTQYF

d_gene: .
abundance: .
j_gene: TRBJ2-4
v_gene: TRBV9
CDR3nt: TGTGCCAGCAGCCCGAATGTCGGGGGAGCCAAAAACATTCAGTACTTC
CDR3aa: CASSPNVGGAKNIQYF

d_gene: TRBD2
abundance: .
j_gene: TRBJ2-7
v_gene: TRBV6-2/TRBV6-3
CDR3nt: TGTGCCAGCAGTTACAACGGACTAGCGGACTCCTACGAGCAGTACTTC
CDR3aa: CASSYNGLADSYEQYF

d_gene: .
abundance: .
j_gene: TRBJ2-3
v_gene: TRBV7-3
CDR3nt: TGTGCCAGCAGCCCTAGCACAGATACGCAGTATTTT
CDR3aa: CASSPSTDTQYF

d_gene: TRBD1
abundance: few
j_gene: TRBJ1-5
v_gene: TRBV4-2
CDR3nt: TGTGCCAGCAGCCCGTCAGGGGGGCTGAGTAACGATCAGCCCCAGCATTTT
CDR3aa: CASSPSGGLSNDQPQHF

d_gene: .
abundance: .
j_gene: TRBJ2-2
v_gene: TRBV4-1
CDR3nt: TGCGCCAGCAGCCAGAGCCCCGGGGAGCTGTTTTTT
CDR3aa: CASSQSPGELFF

d_gene: .
abundance: few
j_gene: TRBJ2-2
v_gene: TRBV5-5
CDR3nt: TGTGCCAGCAGCTTGGGGACAGCGAACACCGGGGAGCTGTTTTTT
CDR3aa: CASSLGTANTGELFF

d_gene: .
abundance: .
j_gene: TRBJ1-2
v_gene: TRBV28
CDR3nt: TGTGCCAGCAGTACCTATAAAACCGGGACACACTATGGCTACACCTTC
CDR3aa: CASSTYKTGTHYGYTF

d_gene: .
abundance: .
j_gene: TRBJ1-2
v_gene: TRBV20-1
CDR3nt: TGCAGTGCATGGGGGCTCGGCTACACCTTC
CDR3aa: CSAWGLGYTF

d_gene: TRBD2
abundance: .
j_gene: TRBJ2-1
v_gene: TRBV11-3
CDR3nt: TGTGCCAGCAGCTTAGAGGCGGGGGGACGCAATGAGCAGTTCTTC
CDR3aa: CASSLEAGGRNEQFF

d_gene: .
abundance: .
j_gene: TRBJ1-5
v_gene: TRBV27
CDR3nt: TGTGCCAGCAGTGACTCGACAGGTTCCTCTCTCTTTAGCAATCAGCCCCAGCATTTT
CDR3aa: CASSDSTGSSLFSNQPQHF

d_gene: .
abundance: .
j_gene: TRBJ1-5
v_gene: TRBV19
CDR3nt: TGTGCCAGTAGCTGGGAGGGAAGTCAGCCCCAGCATTTT
CDR3aa: CASSWEGSQPQHF

d_gene: TRBD2
abundance: .
j_gene: TRBJ2-1
v_gene: TRBV3-1/TRBV3-2
CDR3nt: TGTGCCAGCAGCCCCGACGCGGGGGGGCAAGGTGAGCAGTTCTTC
CDR3aa: CASSPDAGGQGEQFF